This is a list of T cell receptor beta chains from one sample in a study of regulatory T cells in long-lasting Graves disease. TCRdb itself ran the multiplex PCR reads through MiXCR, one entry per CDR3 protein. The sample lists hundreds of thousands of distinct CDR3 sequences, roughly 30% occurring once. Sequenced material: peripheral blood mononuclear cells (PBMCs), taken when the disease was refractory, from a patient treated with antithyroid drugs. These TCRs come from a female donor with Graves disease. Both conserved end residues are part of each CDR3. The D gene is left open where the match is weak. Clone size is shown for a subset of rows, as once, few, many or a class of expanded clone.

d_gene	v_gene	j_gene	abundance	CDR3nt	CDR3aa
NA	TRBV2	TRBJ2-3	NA	TGTGCCAGAGGACGAGGGGCAGGCACAGATACGCAGTATTTT	CARGRGAGTDTQYF
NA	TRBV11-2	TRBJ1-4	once	TGTGCCAGCCGGGGGCTCAAATACCCTAATGAAAAACTGTTTTTT	CASRGLKYPNEKLFF
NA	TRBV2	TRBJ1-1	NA	TGTGCCAGCAAAGCAGAGGCTATGAACACTGAAGCTTTCTTT	CASKAEAMNTEAFF
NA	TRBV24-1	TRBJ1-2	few	TGTGCCACCAGTCCCCCCACGACTAACTATGGCTACACCTTC	CATSPPTTNYGYTF
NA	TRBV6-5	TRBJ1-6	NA	TGTGCCAGCAGTTACTCGATTCGGGATTCACCCCTCCACTTT	CASSYSIRDSPLHF
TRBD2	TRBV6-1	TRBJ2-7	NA	TGTGCCAGCAGTCGCTCCGGGACTATCGACCCCTACGAGCAGTACTTC	CASSRSGTIDPYEQYF
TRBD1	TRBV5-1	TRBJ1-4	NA	TGCGCCAGCAGCTTGTATCCCACTCACAGGGGCAAAACTAATGAAAAACTGTTTTTT	CASSLYPTHRGKTNEKLFF
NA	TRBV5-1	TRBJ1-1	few	TGCGCCAGCAGCTCGGACAGCCAAGCCTGGCACACTGAAGCTTTCTTT	CASSSDSQAWHTEAFF
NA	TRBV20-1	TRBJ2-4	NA	TGCAGTGCGGAACACCTCCGAGCCAAAAACATTCAGTACTTC	CSAEHLRAKNIQYF
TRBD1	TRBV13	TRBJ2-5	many	TGTGCCAGCAGCATCCTACAGGGGTTCCAAGAGACCCAGTACTTC	CASSILQGFQETQYF
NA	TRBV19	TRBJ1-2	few	TGTGCCAGTATCCTACGGGCGGGGGTGAATGGCTACACCTTC	CASILRAGVNGYTF
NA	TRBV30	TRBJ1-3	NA	TGTGCCTCCACTTACCGGGCTTCTGGAAACACCATATATTTT	CASTYRASGNTIYF
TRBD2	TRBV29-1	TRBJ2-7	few	TGCAGTGCTAGCGGGAGTGTGGGCGAGCAGTACTTC	CSASGSVGEQYF
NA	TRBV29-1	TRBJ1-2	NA	TGCAGCGTTGACTCCGGGAACTTTGGCTACACCTTC	CSVDSGNFGYTF
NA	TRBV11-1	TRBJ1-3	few	TGTGCCAGCAGCCCAAGACTGGGACCGAGCTCTGGAAACACCATATATTTT	CASSPRLGPSSGNTIYF
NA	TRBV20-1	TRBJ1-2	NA	TGCAGTGCTTCTACCCGGACGGGTCCTAACTATGGCTACACCTTC	CSASTRTGPNYGYTF
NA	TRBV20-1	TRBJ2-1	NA	TGCAGTGCTGGTACGGGGACAAGCTCCTACAATGAGCAGTTCTTC	CSAGTGTSSYNEQFF
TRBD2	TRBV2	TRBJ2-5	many	TGTGCCAGCTGCAATCAAGTAGCGGGAGGGCCCGAGACCCAGTACTTC	CASCNQVAGGPETQYF
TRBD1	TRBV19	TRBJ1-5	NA	TGTGCCAGTAGTGGGGCGGGCAGGGGGCAGCCCCAGCATTTT	CASSGAGRGQPQHF
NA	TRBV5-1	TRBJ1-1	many	TGCGCCAGCAGCTGGGGGCTGAACACTGAAGCTTTCTTT	CASSWGLNTEAFF
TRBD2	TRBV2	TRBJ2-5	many	TGTGCCAGCAGTGAATGGACTAGCAGGCAGACCCAGTACTTC	CASSEWTSRQTQYF
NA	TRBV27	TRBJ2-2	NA	TGTGCCAGCAGCAGGGGTTGTGGACCCGGGGAGCTGTTTTTT	CASSRGCGPGELFF
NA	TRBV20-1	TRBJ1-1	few	TGCAGTGCTAGAGGGGGACAAATGAACACTGAAGCTTTCTTT	CSARGGQMNTEAFF
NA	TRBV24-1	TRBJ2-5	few	TGTGCCACCAGTGATCATGGTGTGGGGACCCAGTACTTC	CATSDHGVGTQYF
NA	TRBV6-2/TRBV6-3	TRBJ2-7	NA	TGTGCCAGCAGCCCCTCCCGGGGAGCCTACGAGCAGTACTTC	CASSPSRGAYEQYF
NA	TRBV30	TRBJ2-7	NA	TGTGCCTGGAGTGTATTCAGCCCCCTCGGGCAGTACTTC	CAWSVFSPLGQYF
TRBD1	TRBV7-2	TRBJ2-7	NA	TGTGCCAGCAGCCTCCGACAGGGTTTTGGCGAGCAGTACTTC	CASSLRQGFGEQYF
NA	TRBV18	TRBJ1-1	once	TGTGCCAGCTCACCACCGGGGTTCGGGACTCCAGGCGGGTTT	CASSPPGFGTPGGF
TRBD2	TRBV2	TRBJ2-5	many	TGTGCCAGCAGACACGTCCCGGGACTAGCGGGAGGTTGGGAGACCCAGTACTTC	CASRHVPGLAGGWETQYF